This paragraph covers one T cell receptor beta chain sequence. TCRdb keeps only in-frame clones here, not all; method: immunoSEQ multiplex PCR. The top ten hold roughly 0.87% of the sample, which has fewer than 85,000 clones, about 80% seen once. The sample comes from a study of T cell clones after liver transplantation. Germline V gives CDR1 SGHAT, CDR2 FQNNGV. Trimming left V 2 bases short and J 5 bases short, with 19 bases between. This CDR3 spans 16 amino acids. This TCR was recovered from a human patient who received a liver transplant. Part of the T cells may come from the graft donor. The rearrangement uses TRBV11-2 and TRBJ2-7; tentatively, D is TRBD2 (5 bases). The sample was CD4+ T cells from blood, taken 12 months after liver transplant. The CDR3: CASSLSGRIMRDEQYF. The CDR3 DNA follows: TGTGCCAGCAGCTTATCCGGACGGATTATGAGGGACGAGCAGTACTTC. The variable domain in full, with the rest retrieved from reference TRBV11-2 and TRBJ2-7, is EAGVAQSPRYKIIEKRQSVAFWCNPISGHATLYWYQQILGQGPKLLIQFQNNGVVDDSQLPKDRFSAERLKGVDSTLKIQPAKLEDSAVYLCASSLSGRIMRDEQYFGPGTRLTVT.